This T cell receptor (beta chain) came from a study of shared T cell receptors in the human thymus. Sequenced by immunoSEQ multiplex PCR; TCRdb stores in-frame clones only, minus some. The table records about 380,000 clones, over 90% of them present only once. CDR3 size: 18 residues. Trimming took 5 bases from V and 0 from J, leaving 21 bases between them. The germline CDR1 and CDR2 sequences are SGHDT and YYEEEE. This sequence was found in a human donor. The chain uses TRBV5-6 and TRBJ1-5; TRBD1 is a possible D gene (5 bases). Sequencing was carried out using thymocytes. The CDR3 DNA reads as TGTGCCAGCAGTTACCGACAAGGGACCACTCGTAGCAATCAGCCCCAGCATTTT. This encodes CASSYRQGTTRSNQPQHF.